This TCR beta chain was captured by sequencing in a study of blood T cell repertoires in COVID-19. On the study more broadly: The origin of the acute and convalescent COVID-19 samples was the United States, Italy and Spain. PBMCs, B-cell-depleted T cells, or T cells were the source of the cDNA or gDNA that made up the material.

The CDR3 extends over 13 amino acids. The ends were cut back, 3 bases at V and 5 bases at J, with 9 bases in the middle. Germline CDR1 KGHDR, CDR2 SFDVKD. For recovered donors of Cohort 3, there were two negative PCRs, clearance, or symptom resolution. The method was immunoSEQ multiplex PCR; TCRdb's version includes in-frame clones alone and lacks a portion of them. The table records around 250,000 clones, around 89% of them present only once. The rearrangement uses TRBV24-1 and TRBJ1-2; D call uncertain. The sample taken for sequencing was PBMCs or T cells enriched from blood (not recorded which). The clonotype comes from a woman in her 30s who had recovered from COVID-19. CDR3 coding DNA: TGTGCCACCAGTGATAACGAGGATTATGGCTACACCTTC. Amino acid sequence: CATSDNEDYGYTF.